This T cell receptor beta chain was retrieved from a study of T cell repertoires and HLA-DP antigens. CD4+ cells expanded for more than 13 days were restimulated roughly 25 h with allogeneic-DPB1 HeLa cells. Retrovirally transduced HeLa cells with HLA-DPA1/DPB1, HLA-DM, invariant chain and CD80 served as stimulators. The CDR3 spans 12 residues. The germline V gene encodes CDR1 GTSNPN and CDR2 SVGIG (reference sequence). The V end was cut by 1 base, the J end by 10 bases, with 12 bases between. Survey-resolution sequencing targeted fewer than 70,000 T cell genomes in cultured samples. TCRdb's copy holds only in-frame clones and misses some; the assay was immunoSEQ multiplex PCR. The sample carries thousands of clones, less than 80% recorded once.

Sequenced material: CD137- CD4+ T cells from cultured PBMCs. The J gene is TRBJ2-3, the V gene TRBV30; weak D call: TRBD2 (7 bases). The sequence came from a middle-aged man in good health and CMV-seronegative. CDR3: CAWSARGGAQYF. The CDR3 DNA reads TGTGCCTGGAGTGCGAGGGGGGGGGCGCAGTATTTT.